The clone carrying this T cell receptor beta chain was recorded once. Antigen unknown. TCRdb's table, derived via immunoSEQ multiplex PCR, lists solely in-frame clones and lacks some. Of about 100,000 clones in the sample, 65% to 90% were seen once. CDR3 length: 14 amino acids. CDR1 and CDR2 from the germline V gene are SGHTA and FQGNSA. The V gene lost 2 bases and the J gene lost 1 base, with 7 bases spanning the gap. These data are taken from a study of T cell responses to AZD1222 COVID-19 vaccine. Study-level results: Of spike-specific TCRs, nearly half reportedly target regions left unmutated in variants.

The chain links TRBV7-2 to TRBJ2-3; D is perhaps TRBD2 (6 bases). The sequence derives from an adult in good health. The specimen was peripheral blood, collected on day 0 of AZD1222 vaccination. CDR3 amino acids: CASSLIAGTDTQYF. For the CDR3, the DNA is TGTGCCAGCAGCTTAATAGCGGGCACAGATACGCAGTATTTT. Full variable domain (missing parts from reference TRBV7-2 and TRBJ2-3): GAGVSQSPSNKVTEKGKDVELRCDPISGHTALYWYRQSLGQGLEFLIYFQGNSAPDKSGLPSDRFSAERTGGSVSTLTIQRTQQEDSAVYLCASSLIAGTDTQYFGPGTRLTVL.